This paragraph covers one T cell receptor beta chain sequence. Its target is unknown. These data come from a study of cytomegalovirus exposure and HLA in healthy donors. For the study at large: HLA-typed donors were the source of 83 million or so unique TCRs, which an early data release held. General observations from the study: When analyzed later, a missense DCLRE1C variant was found to be linked to TCR beta V- and J-gene trimming.

It was with 60 Vbeta and 13 Jbeta primers that the PCR ran. Measured with immunoSEQ multiplex PCR; TCRdb has only the in-frame clones, and not every one. The sample includes around 150,000 clones, approximately 83% of them seen just once. CDR3 length: 13 residues. Germline V gene lookup returns CDR1 SGHDT and CDR2 YYEEEE. V was shortened by 10 bases and J by 7 bases, with 18 bases between the two germline ends. The sample consisted of PBMCs. This sequence joins TRBV5-6 and TRBJ1-5; D is possibly TRBD1 (5 bases). This TCR was recovered from a man between 35 and 55 years old in good health and CMV-seronegative. The CDR3 nucleotides are TGTGCCTCTAGCGGGGGAGTGAGGCAGCCCCAGCATTTT. Amino acids: CASSGGVRQPQHF. Using reference TRBV5-6 and TRBJ1-5 for the parts outside the CDR3, the full variable domain is DAGVTQSPTHLIKTRGQQVTLRCSPKSGHDTVSWYQQALGQGPQFIFQYYEEEERQRGNFPDRFSGHQFPNYSSELNVNALLLGDSALYLCASSGGVRQPQHFGDGTRLSIL.